What follows describes a single T cell receptor (beta chain). Its antigen is as yet unknown. Produced via immunoSEQ multiplex PCR; TCRdb's table is partial and in-frame only. The sample records some 140,000 clones, roughly nine tenths being singletons. The data were obtained in a study of cytomegalovirus exposure and HLA in healthy donors. The study's findings and limits: The tendency of first-cohort TCR clusters to co-occur in the 120 or so validation repertoires emerged from a later analysis. The study designated 160 or so TCR beta chains cytomegalovirus-associated.

This CDR3 spans 12 amino acids. Germline-derived CDR1 and CDR2 are LNHDA and SQIVND (reference sequence). The ends lost 5 bases at V and 13 bases at J; junction bases unmatched: 4. The chain employs TRBV19 and TRBJ1-6; 8 bases are a match to TRBD1. This receptor was taken from a man younger than 35 in good health and CMV-seronegative. The sample consisted of PBMCs. As DNA, the CDR3 is TGTGCCAGTAGTCTACAGGGGGGGCCCCTCCACTTT. Amino acids: CASSLQGGPLHF.